One and the same sample provided the 8 T cell receptor beta chains below, sequenced in a study of T-cell memory formation after mild COVID-19 (dated by TCRdb to 2020 to 2022). The receptor library was made with 5' RACE. Sequencing used an Illumina NovaSeq 6000. TCRdb applied fastp at Q25 and MiXCR to the public reads, then kept only in-frame beta chains. Merged by CDR3 protein, the rows form single entries marked with the most common genes and DNA. For this sample the table gives 350,000 to 450,000 distinct CDR3 sequences, of which 20% were detected only once. The leading ten clones occupy 7.5% to 10% of the sample. Sequenced sample: PBMCs or a T cell subset sorted from them (not recorded which). Receptor source: an adult woman who had mild COVID-19 (a few samples of this study predate the infection). The sample titles of this study are shuffled in the database, so cell type and time point are left out; the donor was told from shared clones.

The chain employs TRBV24-1 and TRBJ1-2; possibly TRBD1 for D (6 bases). V was clipped by 8 bases and J by 0 bases, with 9 bases between them. The germline V gene has CDR1 KGHDR and CDR2 SFDVKD. The CDR3 has 13 residues. The CDR3 coding sequence is TGTGCCACCACCGCAGGGGCTAACTATGGCTACACCTTC. Translation gives CATTAGANYGYTF.

The chain employs TRBV4-1 and TRBJ1-2; no clear D. Trimming stripped 1 base from V and 1 base from J, with 7 bases between. CDR1 is MGHRA and CDR2 is YSYEKL in the germline V gene. This CDR3 has 14 amino acids. CDR3: CASSQAWGNYGYTF. The CDR3 bases are TGCGCCAGCAGCCAAGCCTGGGGTAACTATGGCTACACCTTC.

The gene calls are TRBV30 and TRBJ2-1, with D perhaps matching TRBD2 (6 bases). Germline assignment: CDR1 GTSNPN and CDR2 SVGIG (reference sequence). Trimming pared 2 bases from V and 9 bases from J, leaving 8 bases between. The CDR3 sequence is 11 residues long. CDR3 amino acids: CAWSLGGEQFF. The CDR3 coding sequence is TGTGCCTGGAGTTTGGGGGGTGAGCAGTTCTTC. The full variable domain, in which reference TRBV30 and TRBJ2-1 provide the parts outside the CDR3, is SQTIHQWPATLVQPVGSPLSLECTVEGTSNPNLYWYRQAAGRGLQLLFYSVGIGQISSEVPQNLSASRPQDRQFILSSKKLLLSDSGFYLCAWSLGGEQFFGPGTRLTVL.

There are a few counts of this clonotype. The chain is built from TRBV29-1 and TRBJ2-7; D remains unclear. Germline CDR1 SQVTM, CDR2 ANQGSEA. The germline V and J ends were trimmed by 4 bases and 5 bases, with 9 bases remaining between them. The CDR3 has 11 amino acids. CDR3 bases: TGCAGCGTTGGAAGGGTACACGAGCAGTACTTC. It encodes CSVGRVHEQYF.

This clonotype was recorded a few times. The V gene is TRBV10-3, the J gene TRBJ1-5; 7 nucleotides line up with TRBD1. The CDR3 length is 14 residues. Germline lookup yields CDR1 ENHRY and CDR2 SYGVKD. The ends lost 6 bases at V and 1 base at J; junction bases unmatched: 3. CDR3 DNA: TGTGCCATCAGCGGACAGGAAAGCAATCAGCCCCAGCATTTT. It encodes CAISGQESNQPQHF.

As to this clonotype: At one boundary the junction diverges from the germline segment, which might be a read error. The chain employs TRBV3-1 and TRBJ2-1, with D possibly called TRBD1 or TRBD2 (5 bases each). CDR1 is LGHDT and CDR2 is YNNKEL in the germline V gene (reference sequence). This CDR3 comprises 12 residues. The CDR3 nucleotides read TGTGCCAGCAGCCAAGGGTTCGGGGCCCTTATCTTC. Protein: CASSQGFGALIF.

The rearrangement joins TRBV6-6 to TRBJ1-1, with 9 bases that match TRBD1. Germline V gene lookup returns CDR1 MNHNY and CDR2 SVGAGI (reference sequence). The CDR3 totals 13 residues. The V segment lost 5 bases and the J segment 10 bases; nucleotides outside the gene matches: 8. Written as DNA, the CDR3 is TGTGCCAGCAGTGGCCCGGGACAGGGCGCAGCTTTCTTT. Protein sequence: CASSGPGQGAAFF.

The V and J genes are TRBV19 and TRBJ2-3; no reliable D call. This CDR3 has 17 amino acids. With 5 bases removed from V and 4 bases from J, the gap between germline ends came to 22 bases. Per germline, CDR1 LNHDA and CDR2 SQIVND (reference sequence). CDR3 bases: TGTGCCAGTAGTTCCCGGATTCATATCGACGGGTCAGATACGCAGTATTTT. Protein: CASSSRIHIDGSDTQYF.